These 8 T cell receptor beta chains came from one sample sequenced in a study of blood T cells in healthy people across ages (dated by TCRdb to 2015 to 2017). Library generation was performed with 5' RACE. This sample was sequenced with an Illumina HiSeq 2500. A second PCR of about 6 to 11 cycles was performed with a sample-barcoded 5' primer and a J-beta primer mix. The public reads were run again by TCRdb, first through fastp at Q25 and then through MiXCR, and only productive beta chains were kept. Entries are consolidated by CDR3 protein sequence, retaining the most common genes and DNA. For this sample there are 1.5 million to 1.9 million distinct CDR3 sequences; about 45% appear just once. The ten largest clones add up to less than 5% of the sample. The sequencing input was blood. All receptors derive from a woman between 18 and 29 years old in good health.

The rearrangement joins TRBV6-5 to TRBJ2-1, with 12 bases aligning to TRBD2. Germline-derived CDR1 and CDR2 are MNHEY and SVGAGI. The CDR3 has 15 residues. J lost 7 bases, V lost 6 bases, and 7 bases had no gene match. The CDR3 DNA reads TGTGCCAGCAGCTGGACTAGCGGGGAATGGAATGAGCAGTTCTTC. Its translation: CASSWTSGEWNEQFF.

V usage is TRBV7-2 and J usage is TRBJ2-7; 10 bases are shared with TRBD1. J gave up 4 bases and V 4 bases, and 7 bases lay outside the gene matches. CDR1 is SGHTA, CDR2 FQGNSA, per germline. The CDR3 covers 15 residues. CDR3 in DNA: TGTGCCAGCAGCTCGACCGGGACAGGGGAATACGAGCAGTACTTC. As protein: CASSSTGTGEYEQYF.

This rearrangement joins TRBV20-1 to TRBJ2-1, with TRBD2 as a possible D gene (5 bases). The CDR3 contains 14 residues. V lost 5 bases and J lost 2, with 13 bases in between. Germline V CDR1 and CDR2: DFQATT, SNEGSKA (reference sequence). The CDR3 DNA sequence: TGCAGTGCTGTGGGCGGGCGCCCCTACAATGAGCAGTTCTTC. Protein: CSAVGGRPYNEQFF.

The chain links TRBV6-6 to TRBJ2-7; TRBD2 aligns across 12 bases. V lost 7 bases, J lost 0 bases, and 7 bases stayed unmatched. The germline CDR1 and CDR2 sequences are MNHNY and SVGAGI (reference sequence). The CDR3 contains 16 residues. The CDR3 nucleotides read TGTGCCAGCACCATCTGGACTAGCGGGACCTCCTACGAGCAGTACTTC. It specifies CASTIWTSGTSYEQYF.

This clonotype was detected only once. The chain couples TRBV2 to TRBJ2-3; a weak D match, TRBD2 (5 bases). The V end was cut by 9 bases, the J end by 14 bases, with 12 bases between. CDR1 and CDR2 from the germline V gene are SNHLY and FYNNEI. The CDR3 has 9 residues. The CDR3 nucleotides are TGTGCCAGGGACTCCGGCGCGTATTTT. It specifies CARDSGAYF.

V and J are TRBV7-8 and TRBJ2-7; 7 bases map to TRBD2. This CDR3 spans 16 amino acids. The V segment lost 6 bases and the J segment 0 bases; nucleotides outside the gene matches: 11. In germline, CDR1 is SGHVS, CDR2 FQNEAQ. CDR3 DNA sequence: TGTGCCAGCAGGCCCCCAGGGCGGGGGACCTCCTACGAGCAGTACTTC. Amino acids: CASRPPGRGTSYEQYF.

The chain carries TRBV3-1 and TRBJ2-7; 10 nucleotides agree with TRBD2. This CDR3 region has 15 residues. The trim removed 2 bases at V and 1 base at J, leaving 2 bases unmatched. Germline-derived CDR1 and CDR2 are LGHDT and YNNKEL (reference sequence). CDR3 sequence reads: CASSQPSGSSYEQYF. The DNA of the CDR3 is TGTGCCAGCAGCCAACCTAGCGGGAGTTCCTACGAGCAGTACTTC.

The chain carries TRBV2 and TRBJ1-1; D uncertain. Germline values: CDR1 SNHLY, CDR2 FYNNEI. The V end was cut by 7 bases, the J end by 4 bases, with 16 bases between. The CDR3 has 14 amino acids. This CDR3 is CASTAVLQVTEAFF. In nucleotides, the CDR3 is TGTGCCAGCACTGCAGTCCTGCAGGTCACTGAAGCTTTCTTT.